Following are 7 T cell receptor beta chains from one sample sequenced in a study of T cells after yellow fever vaccination (dated 2019 in TCRdb). The library was generated by 5' RACE. Data came from an Illumina NovaSeq 6000. TCRdb took the public reads, trimmed them with fastp at Q25, ran MiXCR for clone calling and kept in-frame beta chains. Rows are unified per CDR3 protein, each entry keeping the most common DNA and genes. This sample lists some 250,000 distinct CDR3 sequences; 3.6% were detected once. Around 19% of the sample is taken by the ten largest. The treatment or condition label of this sample denotes: live attenuated yellow fever vaccine strain. Material: PBMCs, obtained 15 days after the yellow fever booster vaccination. The receptors come from a man aged 18 to 29 who received the YFV17D yellow fever vaccine.

This clonotype was seen at least ten times. The chain joins TRBV20-1 to TRBJ2-5; D is uncertain. This CDR3 has 13 amino acids. V lost 0 bases to trimming and J lost 4 bases, with 9 bases between them. Germline V gene lookup returns CDR1 DFQATT and CDR2 SNEGSKA (reference sequence). The CDR3 sequence: CSARDSLRETQYF. The CDR3 DNA follows: TGCAGTGCTAGAGATAGTCTTAGAGAGACCCAGTACTTC.

The V call is TRBV5-4, the J call TRBJ1-1; D gene uncertain. The germline V gene encodes CDR1 SGHNT and CDR2 YYREEE (reference sequence). The CDR3 covers 12 residues. V was cut by 3 bases and J by 7 bases, with 10 bases left in between. CDR3 coding DNA: TGTGCCAGCAGCTCCGCGGCGGGTGAAGCTTTCTTT. Residues: CASSSAAGEAFF.

This clonotype was seen ten or more times. J is TRBJ1-1 and V is TRBV4-3; 7 bases agree with TRBD1. CDR1 is LGHNA, CDR2 YSLEER, per germline. CDR3 size: 16 residues. Unmatched junction bases numbered 9, after V lost 4 bases and J lost 1 base. In nucleotides, the CDR3 is TGCGCCAGCAGCCCCGGGACAGCCCCACCGAACACTGAAGCTTTCTTT. Protein product: CASSPGTAPPNTEAFF.

At least ten counts were recorded for this clonotype. This chain links TRBV4-3 with TRBJ2-1; the D gene is possibly TRBD2 (6 bases). CDR3 length equals 15 residues. V was clipped by 5 bases and J by 6 bases, with 17 bases between them. CDR1 LGHNA and CDR2 YSLEER come from the germline V gene. CDR3 region: CASSKGGTYLNEQFF. The CDR3 DNA reads as TGCGCCAGCAGCAAAGGAGGGACTTACCTCAATGAGCAGTTCTTC.

A word on this clonotype: Only one base separates this from a far larger clonotype, so it likely reflects a read error. J is TRBJ1-1 and V is TRBV29-1, with unresolved D. The CDR3 extends over 12 amino acids. Germline CDR1 SQVTM, CDR2 ANQGSEA. The CDR3 nucleotides read TGCAGCGTTACGAGGATGAACACTGAAGCTCTCTTT. This encodes CSVTRMNTEALF.

This clonotype occurred many times. The V call is TRBV4-3, the J call TRBJ2-5; 11 bases agree with TRBD2. The germline gives CDR1 LGHNA, CDR2 YSLEER. With V trimmed by 1 base and J by 0 bases, 7 bases remained unmatched. This CDR3 is built from 18 residues. The chain's CDR3 is CASSQGRTSGGYQETQYF. DNA of the CDR3: TGCGCCAGCAGCCAAGGACGAACTAGCGGGGGTTACCAAGAGACCCAGTACTTC.

This clonotype has just a few counts. V and J are TRBV7-8 and TRBJ1-5, with 9 bases that match TRBD1. The germline V gene has CDR1 SGHVS and CDR2 FQNEAQ. V lost 0 bases to trimming and J lost 4 bases; unmatched junction nucleotides: 4. The CDR3 has 16 amino acids. The CDR3 loop reads CASSLAGQGGNQPQHF. The CDR3 DNA is TGTGCCAGCAGCTTAGCGGGACAGGGAGGGAATCAGCCCCAGCATTTT.